The sequence of this TCR beta chain was determined in a study of regulatory T cells in long-lasting Graves disease. The germline CDR1 and CDR2 sequences are SGHTS and YDEGEE. Trimming cost V 4 bases and J 0 bases, with 11 bases left between them. CDR3 length: 15 amino acids. Sequencing libraries for TCR beta were prepared with iRepertoire HTBI primers and Arm-PCR of CDR3 regions. TCRdb called the multiplex PCR reads again in MiXCR, with one record for every CDR3 protein. The sample consists of 550,000 to 650,000 distinct CDR3 sequences, around 16% of them appearing once. This sample's time point: newly diagnosed GD, antithyroid drugs for less than 3 months. Making the TCR library involved RNA that had been extracted from PBMCs. Remarks on this clonotype: The target antigen is unknown.

Study conclusions and caveats: Sharing of public clonotypes was greater in persistent patients (2,741) than in new patients (roughly 1,000). Persistent disease samples used TRBV28, TRBJ1-2 and TRBJ2-5 preferentially.

The same data also contributed to another study, on T cells in Graves' hyperthyroidism and ophthalmopathy. That paper adds: Ophthalmopathy stood apart from stable hyperthyroidism in a 13 V-J model.

Material: peripheral blood mononuclear cells (PBMCs), obtained at new diagnosis, from a patient treated with antithyroid drugs. The chain joins TRBV5-8 to TRBJ1-5; tentative D call: TRBD1 (5 bases). This receptor was obtained from a man between 18 and 29 years old with Graves disease. The CDR3 region has the DNA TGTGCCAGCAGCATCGGGACGCATAGCAATCAGCCCCAGCATTTT. Translating it yields CASSIGTHSNQPQHF.